This T cell receptor beta chain was observed in a study of shared clonotypes between healthy human individuals. Every subset had its genomic DNA shared out evenly among several immunoSEQ plates. This table comes from immunoSEQ multiplex PCR, and its TCRdb copy is limited to in-frame clones, with some not included. The sample carries about 2.1 million clones, approximately 94% recorded once. V was trimmed by 5 bases and J by 3 bases, leaving 8 bases between them. CDR3 length: 12 residues. Germline V gene data show CDR1 as MNHNY and CDR2 as SVGAGI (reference sequence). Findings and caveats of the study: Of the naive CD4 clonotypes, roughly 5% were shared across several donors.

This clone was seen many times. The antigen is undetermined. CD45RO-negative cells were positively selected for CCR7, leaving out terminally differentiated effector memory CD45RA+ cells. The clonotype originates from a man between 18 and 35 years old in good health. Some clones in this sample may be carry-over from other donors' samples. Specimen: naive CD8+ T cells from PBMCs. The chain has TRBV6-6 and TRBJ2-7; the D gene is possibly TRBD2 (6 bases). The CDR3 reads CASSGEDYEQYF. CDR3 DNA: TGTGCCAGCAGTGGGGAGGACTACGAGCAGTACTTC.